This T cell receptor (beta chain) derives from a study of beta chain features in type 1 diabetes. Study-wide context: Age, gender and cell yields were similar between patients and healthy donors. Whole-study results and caveats: In type 1 diabetes patients, VDJ junctions had fewer insertions; deletions at these junctions were more frequent. The naive, central memory and Treg TCRB repertoires looked more alike in patients than they did in healthy donors.

Worth noting for this clone: Its antigen remains unknown.

The CDR3 totals 16 residues. Trimming at V came to 7 bases and at J to 2 bases, leaving 14 bases not matched to a gene. Looked up from germline, CDR1 is SGHRS and CDR2 is YFSETQ. Sequencing targeted expressed TCRB transcripts, as all isolated RNA had been reverse transcribed. This table comes from immunoSEQ multiplex PCR, and its TCRdb copy is limited to in-frame clones, with some not included. The sample shows some 900,000 clones, 15% to 20% of them seen only once. This chain connects TRBV5-1 to TRBJ2-7; 8 nucleotides match TRBD1. The sequenced material came from naive CD4+ T cells from blood. This TCR came from a woman between 18 and 29 years old in good health. CDR3 loop: CASGNPFPQGAYEQYF. The CDR3 DNA follows: TGCGCCAGCGGCAACCCGTTTCCACAGGGGGCCTACGAGCAGTACTTC.